The rows below give T cell receptor beta chains drawn from one sample of a study of blood T cell repertoires in COVID-19. Sequencing was performed with immunoSEQ multiplex PCR; in TCRdb, only in-frame clones are kept and a portion is missing. The repertoire has roughly 190,000 clones, just under 85% of them found once; the top ten carry approximately 5.1%. The material sequenced was peripheral blood. The receptors come from a woman aged 70 to 79 with active or convalescent COVID-19. CDR3s include the opening cysteine and the closing phenylalanine or tryptophan. D genes are given only for firm matches. Expanded clones get a size class; other rows say once, few or many, or leave the size out.

V gene	clone size	J gene	CDR3 length	D gene	CDR3 DNA	CDR3 protein
TRBV7-6	once	TRBJ2-3	15	TRBD2	TGTGCCAGCAGCTTCACTAGCGGGAGAGCAGATACGCAGTATTTT	CASSFTSGRADTQYF
TRBV7-6	-	TRBJ2-3	12	TRBD2	TGTGCCAGCGGAGCGACCGGGGGGACGCAGTATTTT	CASGATGGTQYF
TRBV7-9	once	TRBJ2-5	14	-	TGTGCCAGCAGCCCCGGGTTTAATCAAGAGACCCAGTACTTC	CASSPGFNQETQYF
TRBV18	once	TRBJ2-3	12	-	TGTGCCAGCTCACCACTTAGAGATACGCAGTATTTT	CASSPLRDTQYF
TRBV14	once	TRBJ1-1	15	-	TGTGCCAGCAGCCAAGACGGTCTTAGGGGTTCTGAAGCTTTCTTT	CASSQDGLRGSEAFF
TRBV6-5	-	TRBJ2-7	15	TRBD2	TGTGCCAGCAGACCCGGGGGACTAGTAAATAACGAGCAGTACTTC	CASRPGGLVNNEQYF
TRBV7-3	-	TRBJ2-3	16	-	TGTGCCAGCAGCATCGACCAGGGGTATAGCACAGATACGCAGTATTTT	CASSIDQGYSTDTQYF
TRBV5-5	-	TRBJ2-1	15	TRBD1	TGTGCCAGCAGCTTCGAGGGACAGGTGTACAATGAGCAGTTCTTC	CASSFEGQVYNEQFF
TRBV19	-	TRBJ1-5	15	-	TGTGCCAGTACTATTCAGACAGCCACCAATCAGCCCCAGCATTTT	CASTIQTATNQPQHF
TRBV7-2	few	TRBJ2-7	15	-	TGTGCCAGCAGCTTATACTTTCAGGGAGGCTACGAGCAGTACTTC	CASSLYFQGGYEQYF
TRBV5-5	-	TRBJ2-5	17	TRBD2	TGTGCCAGCAGTTCTGGGGTGGTAGCGGGAGCAGGAGAGACCCAGTACTTC	CASSSGVVAGAGETQYF
TRBV19	-	TRBJ2-1	15	TRBD2	TGTGCCAGTAGTATGTCGACTAGCGGGAGGGATGAGCAGTTCTTC	CASSMSTSGRDEQFF
TRBV5-1	-	TRBJ1-5	15	TRBD1	TGCGCCAGCAGCACGACAGGGGGATTGAATCAGCCCCAGCATTTT	CASSTTGGLNQPQHF
TRBV18	-	TRBJ2-7	12	TRBD1	TGTGCCAGCTCGACAGGGGCCTACGAGCAGTACTTC	CASSTGAYEQYF
TRBV19	-	TRBJ1-2	13	-	TGTGCCAGTAGCCCCACGGGGGGCGGTGGCTACACCTTC	CASSPTGGGGYTF
TRBV9	-	TRBJ2-1	16	TRBD2	TGTGCCAGCAGCGTAGTACCCAGCGGGAGGGTTAATGAGCAGTTCTTC	CASSVVPSGRVNEQFF